The present TCR beta chain was sequenced within a study of cytomegalovirus exposure and HLA in healthy donors (dated 2017 in TCRdb). With respect to the entire study: An earlier analysis of approximately 590 of the donors reported about 290 Gb of sequence data and approximately 110 million unique TCR beta sequences from about 179 million T cells. Of the approximately 400 genotyped donors, 65% to 90% were placed in the genetic ancestry cluster associated with self-reported Caucasian donors. HLA typing covered class I and class II loci at four-digit resolution. The study combined high-throughput TCR immunosequencing, statistical association of individual TCRs with disease status, and machine learning to predict cytomegalovirus infection status. Using immunosequencing, the study profiled T cell repertoires from approximately 700 subjects and related those repertoires to cytomegalovirus serostatus. An early release that covered fewer than 800 HLA-typed donors contained approximately 300 gigabases of sequencing data and tens of millions of unique TCR sequences. About 5 DR-DQ haplotypes were handled as single units for association and clustering, since linkage in the cohort was strong. In a later genetic analysis, genome-wide SNP genotypes for about three fifths of the roughly 670 donors were used, and that subset was treated as a discovery cohort. Along with the roughly 610-subject first cohort, a separate validation cohort of 120 different subjects was used. In an earlier analysis of 587 of the donors, high-throughput TCR beta sequencing was used to judge whether each TCR beta V gene segment behaved as functional or pseudogenic. The study aimed to test whether signatures of past pathogen exposure could be identified by cataloging public T cell receptors. The later analysis used no new phenotypic data to find candidate immune exposures, relying instead on TCR beta sequences and their occurrence across donors. All discovery cohort repertoires had been generated using a single sequencing platform. A later analysis re-examined previously published TCR beta repertoires from just over 650 donors and added high-resolution HLA genotyping to investigate patterns of TCR occurrence. The number of donors typed differed by locus, with 629-630 for A, B, C, DRB1 and DQB1, 522 for DQA1, under 610 for DPA1, and about 450 for DPB1. Among roughly 400 genotyped donors of the cohort, an average of around 240,000 unique TCR beta nucleotide sequences was sequenced per donor, of which about 19% were non-productive. Donor age, sex, ethnicity and CMV serostatus were compiled alongside the repertoire data.

The cohort consisted of hundreds of healthy bone marrow donors. At the time of sampling, all cohort members were nominally healthy, though unrecorded immune exposures were likely present. The donor was CMV seronegative and belonged to the group of 352 seronegative cohort members. Every donor gave a peripheral blood sample, and the peripheral blood mononuclear cells from that sample were used for TCR beta sequencing. The Qiagen DNeasy Blood Extraction Kit was used to extract genomic DNA from the blood cell samples. CDR1 is given as SGHAT and CDR2 as FQDESV, both from the germline V gene (reference sequence). For this chain, trimming is 3 bases at the V end and 1 base at the J end, and the number of junction bases without a gene match is 5. Including cysteine and phenylalanine, the CDR3 has 15 amino acids. Left in the record is the CDR3 DNA by itself, 45 bases read in frame from the first base. The study at large found these results: When HLA alleles, especially DR and DQ, strongly co-occurred, attributing TCR associations to individual alleles was difficult. The authors suggested that the approach could potentially be generalized to other disease states and immunological phenotypes. In a later genetic analysis, fewer N-insertions in productive TCRs were reported among donors in an Asian-associated ancestry cluster than the roughly 670-donor mean. A further reported finding was that TCR beta sequences accurately predicted the HLA-A and HLA-B alleles for most subjects in the first cohort. In the study, approximately 150 TCR beta chains were listed as associated with cytomegalovirus. Because counts were too low, seventeen rarely observed V segments, including chromosome 9 orphons, were excluded from the earlier analysis of several hundred of the donors. Some IMGT-functional V segments, including TRBV6-2 and TRBV6-3, could not be told apart with the 87-base-pair reads, so those segments were excluded. A later analysis found that TCR association rates varied across HLA loci, with DRB1 alleles showing the most associated TCRs and HLA-C alleles the fewest. A cluster of highly shared sequence variants was judged likely to be a technical artifact of the sequencing pipeline. Broadly in line with IMGT annotations, most TCR beta V segments showed up in productive rearrangements about 87% or about 30% of the time in an earlier analysis of some 590 of the donors. In both the original and validation cohorts, the classifier was reported to diagnose cytomegalovirus status with high specificity and sensitivity. Sequencing depth was assumed to be roughly uniform across donors in the presence/absence analyses, though that assumption may not hold. In a later analysis, HLA-associated TCR beta chains showed more clonal expansion and lower generation probabilities than non-associated chains that were equally common. The only immune exposure information available for the cohort was CMV serostatus. Linkage disequilibrium might explain the correlated functional status among segregating V segments, but an unknown experimental factor could not be excluded. In a later analysis, several top co-occurrence clusters were reported to appear linked to parvovirus B19, influenza, CMV and Epstein-Barr virus. This cohort had only TCR beta chains sequenced, and the lack of alpha or paired-chain data limited which features could be detected. In vitro tests confirmed that a few of the cytomegalovirus-associated TCR beta chains recognize cytomegalovirus antigens. HLA typing was unavailable for some donors at each locus, so association tests used only the typed subset. V-gene and J-gene trimming of TCR beta chains was associated with a missense DCLRE1C variant in a later genetic analysis, and the association was replicated in an independent cohort. Most CMV-associated TCR beta chains appeared to be HLA-restricted in a later analysis, and the HLA associations seemed to be driven largely by CMV exposure. At a false discovery rate of 0.05, a later analysis linked around 17,000 TCR beta sequences to specific HLA alleles. Most TCR sequences were seen in very few donors, while some public TCRs were found in many individuals.

Library creation used the immunoSEQ multiplex PCR assay. For the multiplex PCR, a mixture combining 60 forward primers for TCR Vbeta segments and 13 reverse primers for TCR Jbeta segments was used. The CDR3 region of rearranged TCR beta genes was amplified from genomic DNA with a multiplex PCR assay. On the Illumina HiSeq System, the amplified TCR beta libraries were sequenced as 87-base-pair reads. In the original analysis: A later analysis tallied roughly 78 million unique TCR beta chains across the 640 or so repertoires, and approximately 11 million of those chains were shared by two or more donors. Raw reads were error-corrected and collapsed into unique sequences by a nearest-neighbor algorithm in which closely related sequences were merged to remove PCR and sequencing errors. To assign V, D and J gene segments, CDR3 sequences were aligned to IMGT reference sequences. For a sequence to be retained, at least a six-nucleotide match to both a V gene segment and a J gene segment was required. A rearrangement counted as productive if the CDR3 had no stop codons and remained in frame with V and J, and every other rearrangement counted as non-productive. CDR3 was defined by IMGT convention, running from the second conserved V-encoded cysteine to the conserved J-encoded phenylalanine. In an earlier analysis of roughly 580 of the donors, sequences lacking an unambiguous match to a single V gene segment were excluded. In an earlier analysis of several hundred of the donors, V segments were called functional above 56.7% productive rearrangements and were called segregating when the between-donor standard deviation exceeded 5%. A statistical classification framework was built for diagnosing cytomegalovirus status from the catalog of TCR beta chain sequences. A later analysis assigned V and J genes by comparing TCR nucleotide sequences with IMGT/GENE-DB human TR gene sequences. A later analysis assigned CDR3 sequences and most-parsimonious VDJ recombination scenarios with the TCRdist pipeline. A later analysis defined each TCR beta chain by its CDR3 amino acid sequence plus V-gene family, and excluded reads lacking a unique V-gene family. To address suspected cross-contamination and a sequencing artifact, a later analysis removed 592 highly shared, low-generation-probability nucleotide sequences. A later analysis calculated a clonal expansion index for each public chain from normalized within-repertoire ranks of inferred template counts. In a later analysis, generation probabilities were computed with a VDJ recombination model fitted to out-of-frame rearrangements, and the resulting probabilities were checked against IGoR. A later analysis scored TCR-TCR, TCR-HLA and TCR-CMV co-occurrence with hypergeometric tests, applying a repertoire-size bias correction to TCR pairs. In a later analysis, false discovery rates were estimated by permuting HLA or CMV assignments 20 times. In a later analysis, co-occurring TCRs were grouped using DBSCAN, with TCRdist sequence similarity added in when clustering inside HLA-allele-positive subsets. Co-occurrence clustering excluded repertoires with fewer than 30,000 or more than 120,000 public chains, plus five with anomalous nucleotide sharing. In its TCRdb copy, this immuneACCESS table keeps in-frame sequences only and misses some clones. Where compared with another copy, unresolved V genes explain less than half of these, and the others have no known cause. V, J and clone size were drawn from that table, and D and trimming were deduced from the DNA. For this sample there are approximately 140,000 clones; around 75% appear just once. About 3% of the sample goes to the ten largest clones.

Comments on this clone: Its antigen is unknown. Per-base qualities were not stored, and no clone one base away is much larger.

In this chain, TRBV11-1 is recombined with TRBJ1-1, and 7 junctional nucleotides match TRBD1. The sequencing sample was made of PBMCs. This receptor was identified in a middle-aged man in good health and CMV-seronegative. The DNA is as follows: TGTGCCAGCAGCTTCGACGGACAGGCGAACACTGAAGCTTTCTTT. This sequence encodes CASSFDGQANTEAFF.